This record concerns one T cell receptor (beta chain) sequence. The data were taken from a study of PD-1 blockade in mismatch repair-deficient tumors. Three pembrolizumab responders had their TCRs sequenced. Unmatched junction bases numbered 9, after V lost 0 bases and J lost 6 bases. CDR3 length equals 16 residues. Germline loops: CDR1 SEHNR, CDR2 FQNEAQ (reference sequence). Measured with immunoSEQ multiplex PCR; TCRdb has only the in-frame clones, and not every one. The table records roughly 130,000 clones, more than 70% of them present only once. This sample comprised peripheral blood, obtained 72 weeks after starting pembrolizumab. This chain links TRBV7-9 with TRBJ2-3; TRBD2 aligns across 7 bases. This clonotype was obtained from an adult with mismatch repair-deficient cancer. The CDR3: CASSLARAGAGDTQYF. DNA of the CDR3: TGTGCCAGCAGCTTAGCGCGGGCGGGAGCAGGGGATACGCAGTATTTT.